This is a list of T cell receptor beta chains from one sample in a study of OX40 agonist ivuxolimab in advanced cancers. Here immunoSEQ multiplex PCR was the method, and the copy in TCRdb shows in-frame clones only, minus some. This sample carries some 54,000 clones, roughly 80% of them seen once, and the ten largest clones take under 4.5%. The material sequenced was CD4+ or CD8+ T cells sorted from blood, taken in a trial of the OX40 agonist ivuxolimab. Receptors were obtained from an adult with an advanced solid tumor such as melanoma, head and neck, liver or kidney cancer. CDR3s leave out the opening cysteine and the closing phenylalanine or tryptophan.

CDR3aa: ASSWRTGVADEQF
v_gene: TRBV5-4

CDR3aa: ASSAGLAGGLEQF
v_gene: TRBV6-1

CDR3aa: AISESPRRVSGANVLT
v_gene: TRBV10-3

CDR3aa: ASSQGTGALSGNTIY
v_gene: TRBV18

CDR3aa: ASSYIQGFDEQY
v_gene: TRBV5-1

CDR3aa: ASSQLAGLAPYEQY
v_gene: TRBV11-2

CDR3aa: ASSSSGANNEKLF
v_gene: TRBV7-6

CDR3aa: ASSVGTGDSNQPQH
v_gene: TRBV9

CDR3aa: ASSEGSGGAGLRETQY
v_gene: TRBV10-2

CDR3aa: ASSMAAGGYEQY
v_gene: TRBV19

CDR3aa: ASRTQAQEGRKLF
v_gene: TRBV6-1

CDR3aa: ASRTGETEAF
v_gene: TRBV27

CDR3aa: ASSLVQGGTGELF
v_gene: TRBV5-5

CDR3aa: ASSAGQVNTGELF
v_gene: TRBV9

CDR3aa: SGGTGRTEAF
v_gene: TRBV29-1

CDR3aa: ASSERVGLPYNEQF
v_gene: TRBV6-1

CDR3aa: ASSFRTGATMEQH
v_gene: TRBV6-5

CDR3aa: ASSPSTGNLLSNQPQH
v_gene: TRBV2

CDR3aa: SGGDRGQETQY
v_gene: TRBV29-1

CDR3aa: ASRPYDREGYT
v_gene: TRBV6-6

CDR3aa: ASSLASGIETQY
v_gene: TRBV5-6

CDR3aa: ASSFSGNGEQY
v_gene: TRBV11-2

CDR3aa: ASSVQGLNQPQH
v_gene: TRBV5-8

CDR3aa: ASSVMGSNGYT
v_gene: TRBV7-2

CDR3aa: ASSLGLEEYEQY
v_gene: TRBV5-5

CDR3aa: ASSGQLGSSSEAF
v_gene: TRBV2

CDR3aa: ASGFGAGGGQGEQY
v_gene: TRBV7-2

CDR3aa: ASSVFAGSTYEQY
v_gene: TRBV9

CDR3aa: ASSQNRRSFYEQY
v_gene: TRBV6-1

CDR3aa: AGQQGKDYGYT
v_gene: TRBV2

CDR3aa: ASSQVTGRGGELF
v_gene: TRBV4-3

CDR3aa: ASSLRQGTGSLH
v_gene: TRBV7-9

CDR3aa: ASSLVRRYNEQF
v_gene: TRBV7-9